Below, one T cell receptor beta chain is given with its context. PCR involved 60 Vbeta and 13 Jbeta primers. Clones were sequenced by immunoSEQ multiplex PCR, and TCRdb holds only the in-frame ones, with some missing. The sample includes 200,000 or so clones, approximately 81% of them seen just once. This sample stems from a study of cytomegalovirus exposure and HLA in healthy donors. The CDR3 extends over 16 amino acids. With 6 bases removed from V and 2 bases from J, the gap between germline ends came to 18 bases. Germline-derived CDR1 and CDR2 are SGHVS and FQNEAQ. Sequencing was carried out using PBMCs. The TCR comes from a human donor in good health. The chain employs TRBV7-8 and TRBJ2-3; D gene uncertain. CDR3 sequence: CASRLPRVGLTDTQYF. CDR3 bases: TGTGCCAGCAGGCTTCCCCGTGTGGGCCTCACAGATACGCAGTATTTT.